This is a list of T cell receptor beta chains from one sample in a study of blood T cell repertoires in COVID-19. Sequencing used immunoSEQ multiplex PCR; TCRdb keeps in-frame clones, though not all of them. Of about 13,000 clones in the sample, around 88% are singletons; the top ten hold 51%. The sequencing input was peripheral blood. The receptors stem from a man older than 75 with acute or convalescent COVID-19. Both conserved end residues are part of each CDR3. The D gene is left open where the match is weak. A clone size is listed for some rows: how often the clone was seen (once, few, many), or a class if it is expanded.

d_call	v_call	j_call	clone_size	cdr3_nt	cdr3_aa
TRBD2	TRBV7-2	TRBJ2-1	.	TGTGCCAGCAGCCGGACTAGCGGGAGCGGGTACAATGAGCAGTTCTTC	CASSRTSGSGYNEQFF
TRBD1	TRBV9	TRBJ2-7	.	TGTGCCAGCAGCTCCCGGGACAGGGGGCTAGGCGAGCAGTACTTC	CASSSRDRGLGEQYF
TRBD2	TRBV5-5	TRBJ2-1	.	TGTGCCAGCAGCTTCATTGCGGGGGGGCCCAATGAGCAGTTCTTC	CASSFIAGGPNEQFF
TRBD2	TRBV15	TRBJ2-1	.	TGTGCCACCAGCAGAGATCAGCTAGCGGGAGGTCGGGAGCAGTTCTTC	CATSRDQLAGGREQFF
.	TRBV4-1	TRBJ1-5	.	TGCGCCAGCAGCCAAGATCTTAGAGCGACAGAAAGGGGTCAGCCCCAGCATTTT	CASSQDLRATERGQPQHF
.	TRBV19	TRBJ1-3	.	TGTGCCAGTAGTATGCCGGGAACTGGAAACACCATATATTTT	CASSMPGTGNTIYF
.	TRBV6-5	TRBJ1-1	.	TGTGCCAGCAGTTACAGTACACGCCTTTTCACTGAAGCTTTCTTT	CASSYSTRLFTEAFF
TRBD1	TRBV3-1/TRBV3-2	TRBJ2-1	.	TGTGCCAGCAGCCAAGCTTCCCGGACAGGGGAGCAGTTCTTC	CASSQASRTGEQFF
TRBD2	TRBV4-1	TRBJ2-1	.	TGCGCCAGCAGCCGAAGCGGGAGTTCCTACAATGAGCAGTTCTTC	CASSRSGSSYNEQFF
.	TRBV6-5	TRBJ2-7	.	TGTGCCAGCAGTACGCACGTTAGCTACGAGCAGTACTTC	CASSTHVSYEQYF
TRBD2	TRBV6-6	TRBJ2-1	.	TGTGCCAGCAGTCTACTAGCGGGGGGGACCAATGAGCAGTTCTTC	CASSLLAGGTNEQFF
.	TRBV11-3	TRBJ2-4	.	TGTGCCAGCAGCTTTGGGCCAGGGTTGAACATTCAGTACTTC	CASSFGPGLNIQYF
.	TRBV5-1	TRBJ2-7	.	TGCGCCAGCAGCTTGTTTCCGGGGGTAAGCGAGCAGTACTTC	CASSLFPGVSEQYF
TRBD1	TRBV29-1	TRBJ1-2	.	TGCAGCGTTGCCCTCGACAGGGTTGGTGGCTACACCTTC	CSVALDRVGGYTF
.	TRBV7-3	TRBJ2-2	.	TGTGCCAGCAGCCCCGGGGGGCGGAACACCGGGGAGCTGTTTTTT	CASSPGGRNTGELFF
.	TRBV7-9	TRBJ2-7	.	TGTGCCAGCAGCTTAGCGCTGGTCGGGACCTACGAGCAGTACTTC	CASSLALVGTYEQYF
.	TRBV29-1	TRBJ2-7	.	TGCAGCGTCAGACAGGGAGGTCCGGACGAGCAGTACTTC	CSVRQGGPDEQYF
TRBD2	TRBV7-2	TRBJ2-1	.	TGTGCCAGCAGCTGGCGGTTAGCGGGAAATGAGCAGTTCTTC	CASSWRLAGNEQFF
TRBD1	TRBV18	TRBJ2-2	.	TGTGCCAGCTCACCAACAGGGGGCGCAATCACCGGGGAGCTGTTTTTT	CASSPTGGAITGELFF
.	TRBV5-1	TRBJ1-1	.	TGCGCCAGCAGGGGCACTCTGAACACTGAAGCTTTCTTT	CASRGTLNTEAFF
TRBD1	TRBV11-3	TRBJ2-3	few	TGTGCCAGCAGCTCGAGAGCAATACAGGGGTTAGATACGCAGTATTTT	CASSSRAIQGLDTQYF
TRBD1	TRBV5-1	TRBJ2-2	.	TGCGCCAGCAGCGGGGACAGGTCCTTAGCTGAGCTGTTTTTT	CASSGDRSLAELFF
TRBD1	TRBV27	TRBJ1-2	once	TGTGCCAGCAGTTGGGGACAGACCCCTAACTATGGCTACACCTTC	CASSWGQTPNYGYTF
.	TRBV5-5	TRBJ1-5	.	TGTGCCAGCAGCTTGGGGCACCAGGGGTCCAATCAGCCCCAGCATTTT	CASSLGHQGSNQPQHF
TRBD1	TRBV9	TRBJ1-6	once	TGTGCCAGCAGCGCCCCCGGGACAGGGGGTTCACCCCTCCACTTT	CASSAPGTGGSPLHF
TRBD1	TRBV18	TRBJ2-7	.	TGTGCCAGCTCACCACCGGGACAGGGCCCCTACGAGCAGTACTTC	CASSPPGQGPYEQYF
TRBD1	TRBV2	TRBJ1-2	.	TGTGCCAGCGGGACAGGGTTGGACTATGGCTACACCTTC	CASGTGLDYGYTF
.	TRBV5-4	TRBJ2-1	.	TGTGCCAGCAGCTTTGGCGGGTCCTCCTACAATGAGCAGTTCTTC	CASSFGGSSYNEQFF
TRBD2	TRBV9	TRBJ2-5	.	TGTGCCAGCAGTTGGAGGACTAGCGCCACCCAAGAGACCCAGTACTTC	CASSWRTSATQETQYF